A single sample is the source of the 6 T cell receptor beta chains below, sequenced in a study of shared clonotypes between healthy human individuals. Sequencing used immunoSEQ multiplex PCR; TCRdb keeps in-frame clones, though not all of them. This table holds 850,000 to 1,200,000 clones, approximately 72% found once. Sequenced sample: memory CD4+ T cells sorted from blood. As to subset: CD45RA-negative fraction. Every receptor here comes from a man between 18 and 29 years old in good health.

This rearrangement joins TRBV5-1 to TRBJ2-3; the D gene could be TRBD1 or TRBD2 (6 bases each). Germline V lookup: CDR1 SGHRS, CDR2 YFSETQ. Trimming took 4 bases from V and 4 from J, leaving 16 bases between them. This CDR3 comprises 15 residues. CDR3 nucleotide sequence: TGCGCCAGCAGCCCCTGGTCCGGGGGCGCAGATACGCAGTATTTT. This sequence encodes CASSPWSGGADTQYF.

This clone was detected only once. With a much larger clone just one base away, this may be a read error. Within the sample, other DNA sequences also encode this same CDR3. The chain is built from TRBV7-2 and TRBJ1-5; D might be TRBD1 (5 bases). Trimming pared 2 bases from V and 4 bases from J, leaving 6 bases between. Germline-derived CDR1 and CDR2 are SGHTA and FQGNSA. The CDR3 covers 13 residues. The CDR3: CASSLRGNQPQHF. CDR3 in DNA: TGTGCCAGCAGCTTAAGGGGAAATCAGCCCCAGCATTTT.

This clone has only a few counts. The chain joins TRBV5-5 to TRBJ2-3; 8 nucleotides align to TRBD1. Germline V gene data show CDR1 as SGHKS and CDR2 as YYEKEE (reference sequence). Trimming cost V 1 base and J 1 base; bases outside gene matches: 11. This CDR3 contains 18 residues. As DNA, the CDR3 is TGTGCCAGCAGCTTGCCAGGGGGCCTGGTGAGTGGCACAGATACGCAGTATTTT. This codes for CASSLPGGLVSGTDTQYF.

This chain connects TRBV6-6 to TRBJ2-7; a weak D match, TRBD1 (7 bases). The CDR3 is 13 amino acids. Trimming shortened V by 6 bases and J by 1 base, and 10 bases separated the two germline ends. In germline, CDR1 is MNHNY, CDR2 SVGAGI (reference sequence). As DNA, the CDR3 is TGTGCCAGCAGGGCGGGACAGTCCTACGAGCAGTACTTC. It specifies CASRAGQSYEQYF.

Details on this clone: This may come from a read error, since a much larger clone is one base off. This sequence joins TRBV4-1 and TRBJ2-7, with TRBD1 matching 11 bases. Trimming cost V 4 bases and J 2 bases; bases outside gene matches: 1. This CDR3 region has 14 residues. Germline assignment: CDR1 MGHRA and CDR2 YSYEKL. The chain's CDR3 is CASSPGQGAYEQYF. The DNA for the CDR3 is TGCGCCAGCAGCCCGGGACAGGGGGCCTACGAGCAGTACTTC.

This clone was seen a few times. The chain combines TRBV14 with TRBJ1-1, with D possibly being TRBD1 (6 bases). The CDR3 is 15 amino acids. V lost 1 base to trimming and J lost 7 bases, with 16 bases between them. CDR1 is SGHDN, CDR2 FVKESK, per germline. In DNA form, the CDR3 reads TGTGCCAGCAGCCAAGCGGCGACAGGTTTGGGTGAAGCTTTCTTT. This codes for CASSQAATGLGEAFF.